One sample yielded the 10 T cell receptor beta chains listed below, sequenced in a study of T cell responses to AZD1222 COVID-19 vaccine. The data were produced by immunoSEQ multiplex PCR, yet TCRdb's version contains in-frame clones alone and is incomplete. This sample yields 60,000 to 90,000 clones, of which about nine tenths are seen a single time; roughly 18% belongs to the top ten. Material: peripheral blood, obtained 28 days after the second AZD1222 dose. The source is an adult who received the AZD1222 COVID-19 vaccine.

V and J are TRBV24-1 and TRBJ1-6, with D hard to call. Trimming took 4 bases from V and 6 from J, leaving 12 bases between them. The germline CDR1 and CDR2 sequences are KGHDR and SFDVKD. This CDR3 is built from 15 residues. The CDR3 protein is CATSDGRSPNSPLHF. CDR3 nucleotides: TGTGCCACCAGTGACGGCCGATCCCCTAATTCACCCCTCCACTTT.

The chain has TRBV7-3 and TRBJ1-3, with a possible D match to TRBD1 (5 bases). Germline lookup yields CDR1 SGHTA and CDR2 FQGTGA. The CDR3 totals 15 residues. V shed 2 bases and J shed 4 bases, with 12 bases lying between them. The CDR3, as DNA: TGTGCCAGCAGCTTATACCCGGGGGGAGGAAACACCATATATTTT. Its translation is CASSLYPGGGNTIYF.

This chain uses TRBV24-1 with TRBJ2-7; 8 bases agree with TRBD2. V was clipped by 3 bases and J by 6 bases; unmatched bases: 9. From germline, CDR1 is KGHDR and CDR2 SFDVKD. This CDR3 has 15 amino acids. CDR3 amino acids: CATSDAIAGKPEQYF. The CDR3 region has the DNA TGTGCCACCAGTGATGCGATAGCGGGGAAGCCCGAGCAGTACTTC.

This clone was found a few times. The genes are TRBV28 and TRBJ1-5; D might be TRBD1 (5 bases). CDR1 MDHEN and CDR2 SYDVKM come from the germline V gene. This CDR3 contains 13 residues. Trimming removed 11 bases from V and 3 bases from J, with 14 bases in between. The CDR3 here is CASTGLNNQPQHF. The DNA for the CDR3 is TGTGCCTCGACGGGACTGAACAATCAGCCCCAGCATTTT.

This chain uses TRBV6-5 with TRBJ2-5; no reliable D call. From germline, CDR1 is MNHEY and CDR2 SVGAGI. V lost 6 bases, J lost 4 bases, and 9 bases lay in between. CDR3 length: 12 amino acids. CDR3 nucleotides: TGTGCCAGCAGCATCCATTTAGAGACCCAGTACTTC. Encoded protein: CASSIHLETQYF.

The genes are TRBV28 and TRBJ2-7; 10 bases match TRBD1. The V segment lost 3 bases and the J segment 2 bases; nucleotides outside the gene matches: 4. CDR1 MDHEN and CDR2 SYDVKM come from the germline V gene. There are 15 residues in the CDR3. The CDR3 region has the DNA TGTGCCAGCAGTTTCGGCGGGACAGGGGCCTACGAGCAGTACTTC. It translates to CASSFGGTGAYEQYF.

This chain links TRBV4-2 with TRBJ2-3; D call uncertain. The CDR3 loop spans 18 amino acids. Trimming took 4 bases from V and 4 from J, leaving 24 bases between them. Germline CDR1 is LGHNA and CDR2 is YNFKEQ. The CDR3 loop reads CASSLNPVGSSNPDTQYF. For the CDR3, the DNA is TGTGCCAGCAGCCTTAACCCCGTCGGCAGTAGTAACCCAGATACGCAGTATTTT.

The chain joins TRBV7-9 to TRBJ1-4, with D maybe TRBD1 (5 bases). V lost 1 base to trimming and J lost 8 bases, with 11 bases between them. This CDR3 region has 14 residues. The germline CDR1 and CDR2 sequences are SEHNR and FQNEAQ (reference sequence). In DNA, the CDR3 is TGTGCCAGCAGCTTAGTAGGGGCAGGGGAAAAACTGTTTTTT. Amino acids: CASSLVGAGEKLFF.

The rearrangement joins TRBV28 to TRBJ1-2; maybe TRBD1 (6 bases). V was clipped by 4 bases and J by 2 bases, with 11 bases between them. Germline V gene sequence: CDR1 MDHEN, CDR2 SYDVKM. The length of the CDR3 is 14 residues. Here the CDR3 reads CASSSLDRNYGYTF. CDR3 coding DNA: TGTGCCAGCAGTTCACTAGACAGGAACTATGGCTACACCTTC.

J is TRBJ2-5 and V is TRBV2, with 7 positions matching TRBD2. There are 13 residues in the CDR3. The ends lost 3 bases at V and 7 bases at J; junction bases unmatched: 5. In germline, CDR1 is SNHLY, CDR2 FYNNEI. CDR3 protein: CASSDMGEGTQYF. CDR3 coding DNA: TGTGCCAGCAGTGATATGGGGGAGGGGACCCAGTACTTC.